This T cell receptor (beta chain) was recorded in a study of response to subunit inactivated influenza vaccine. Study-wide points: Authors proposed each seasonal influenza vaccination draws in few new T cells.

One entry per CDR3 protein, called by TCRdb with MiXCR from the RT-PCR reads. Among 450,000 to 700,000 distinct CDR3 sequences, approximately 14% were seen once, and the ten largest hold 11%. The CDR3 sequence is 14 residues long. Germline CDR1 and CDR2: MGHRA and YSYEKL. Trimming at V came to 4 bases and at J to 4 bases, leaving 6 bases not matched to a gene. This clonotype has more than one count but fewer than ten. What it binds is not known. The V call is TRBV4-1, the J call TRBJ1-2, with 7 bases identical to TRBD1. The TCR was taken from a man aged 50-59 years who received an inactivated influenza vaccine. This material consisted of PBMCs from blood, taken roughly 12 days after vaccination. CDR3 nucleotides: TGCGCCAGCAGCCGAGGACAGGCCGGCTATGGCTACACCTTC. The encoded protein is CASSRGQAGYGYTF.